One sample yielded the 22 T cell receptor beta chains listed below, sequenced in a study of Graves' ophthalmopathy and Graves' hyperthyroidism (dated by TCRdb to 2016 to 2018). Sequencing took place on an Illumina HiSeq 2000. TCR beta CDR3 regions were amplified from RNA transcripts for repertoire sequencing. The first round of RT-PCR was done with HTBI primers and the Qiagen OneStep RT-PCR kit, and was followed by a second round of multiplex PCR, then size selection and purification. TCRdb passed the public sequencing reads through fastp at Q25 and MiXCR, retaining productive beta sequences. Identical CDR3 protein sequences are pooled into one entry, listed with their most common genes and DNA. This sample is represented by roughly 480,000 distinct CDR3 sequences; approximately 15% of them were singletons. The top ten constitute 9.5% to 10% of the sample. Sequencing input: blood. The receptors come from a woman under 40 with Graves' ophthalmopathy. Donor details come from another sample of the same person, matched by shared clones.

The sample holds many counts of this clonotype. The J gene is TRBJ1-2, the V gene TRBV9; D is ambiguous. The CDR3 has 15 amino acids. V dropped 2 bases and J dropped 7 bases, with 18 bases sitting between them. Germline assignment: CDR1 SGDLS and CDR2 YYNGEE. CDR3 coding DNA: TGTGCCAGCAGCGTTGAGCCGTGGAAGGGAGGTGGCTACACCTTC. It encodes CASSVEPWKGGGYTF.

This clonotype was counted only a few times. A much larger clone differs by one base, so this may be a read error. The chain couples TRBV28 to TRBJ2-4, with D hard to call. Germline V lookup: CDR1 MDHEN, CDR2 SYDVKM. CDR3 length: 15 amino acids. CDR3 in DNA: TGTGCCAGCAGCCCAGCCCTCATAGCCAAAAACATTAAGTACTTC. This sequence encodes CASSPALIAKNIKYF.

This clonotype was counted ten times or more. The chain recombines TRBV5-1 with TRBJ2-2, with TRBD2 matching over 7 bases. There are 15 residues in the CDR3. V was pared by 0 bases and J by 4 bases, with 3 bases of the junction left unmatched. CDR1 and CDR2 (germline): SGHRS, YFSETQ. Here the CDR3 reads CASSLVLAATGELFF. In nucleotides, the CDR3 is TGCGCCAGCAGCTTGGTTCTAGCGGCCACCGGGGAGCTGTTTTTT.

The chain has TRBV9 and TRBJ2-7, with 10 bases aligning to TRBD2. The CDR3 sequence is 15 residues long. Trimming at V came to 4 bases and at J to 0 bases, leaving 4 bases not matched to a gene. In germline, CDR1 is SGDLS, CDR2 YYNGEE. The CDR3 reads CASSSSGGLSYEQYF. The CDR3 bases are TGTGCCAGCAGCTCTAGCGGGGGCCTCTCCTACGAGCAGTACTTC.

This clonotype was seen many times. The chain links TRBV7-2 to TRBJ2-7, with D possibly matching TRBD2 (6 bases). The CDR3 is 15 residues long. From germline, CDR1 is SGHTA and CDR2 FQGNSA. Trimming stripped 5 bases from V and 2 bases from J, with 16 bases between. The CDR3 DNA is TGTGCCAGCAGCCCAACCGGGACTGGGACCTACGAGCAGTACTTC. Its translation: CASSPTGTGTYEQYF.

As for this clonotype: Relative to the germline gene, one junction end is altered; a read error may explain this. The CDR3 region is CSWSAALAGSEQYF. CDR3 coding DNA: TGTTCCTGGAGTGCGGCACTAGCGGGGTCCGAGCAGTACTTC. The V and J genes are TRBV30 and TRBJ2-7; 10 bases are shared with TRBD2. CDR3 size: 14 residues. In germline, CDR1 is GTSNPN, CDR2 SVGIG (reference sequence).

This clonotype was seen at least ten times. The V gene is TRBV12-3 or TRBV12-4, the J gene TRBJ2-7; D uncertain. The CDR3 spans 13 residues. V lost 0 bases, J lost 4 bases, and 7 bases lay in between. The CDR3 spells CASSLAARYEQYF. The CDR3 nucleotides read TGTGCCAGCAGTTTAGCAGCGAGATACGAGCAGTACTTC.

This clonotype was picked up many times. The chain uses TRBV7-9 and TRBJ1-6; tentatively, D is TRBD1 (5 bases). Germline assignment: CDR1 SEHNR and CDR2 FQNEAQ (reference sequence). There are 14 residues in the CDR3. V lost 4 bases and J 5 bases, leaving 9 bases between the germline ends. CDR3 nucleotides: TGTGCCAGCAGCTCGGGACTTCATAATTCACCCCTCCACTTT. This encodes CASSSGLHNSPLHF.

The chain combines TRBV12-3 or TRBV12-4 with TRBJ2-5; the match to TRBD1 covers 11 bases. V lost 7 bases, J lost 4 bases, and 8 bases stayed unmatched. The CDR3 extends over 15 amino acids. The CDR3 reads CASTWGQGDRETQYF. CDR3 nucleotides: TGTGCCAGCACCTGGGGACAGGGGGACAGAGAGACCCAGTACTTC.

This clonotype was observed at least ten times. The chain couples TRBV6-5 to TRBJ1-6, with TRBD1 as a possible D gene (6 bases). CDR3 length equals 16 residues. Germline CDR1 is MNHEY and CDR2 is SVGAGI. V shed 0 bases and J shed 10 bases, with 16 bases lying between them. As DNA, the CDR3 is TGTGCCAGCAGTTACTCGACTGGCAGGGGAGGATCACCCCTCCACTTT. Translating it yields CASSYSTGRGGSPLHF.

The table lists this clonotype with many counts. The chain carries TRBV6-5 and TRBJ1-5; D unresolved. This CDR3 region has 13 residues. Trimming shortened V by 2 bases and J by 3 bases, and 5 bases separated the two germline ends. The germline CDR1 and CDR2 sequences are MNHEY and SVGAGI. The CDR3 loop reads CASSYQDNQPQHF. The CDR3 bases are TGTGCCAGCAGTTACCAGGACAATCAGCCCCAGCATTTT.

This clonotype was counted ten times or more. The CDR3 DNA sequence: TGTGCCAGCAGCCTAGAGAATTCACCCCTCCACTTT. It specifies CASSLENSPLHF. The J gene is TRBJ1-6, the V gene TRBV7-9, with D unresolved. Germline CDR1 and CDR2: SEHNR and FQNEAQ (reference sequence). The V gene lost 5 bases and the J gene lost 7 bases, with 6 bases spanning the gap. This CDR3 is 12 amino acids long.

V is TRBV20-1 and J is TRBJ1-5; 9 bases agree with TRBD1. The CDR3 is 17 residues long. CDR1 is DFQATT, CDR2 SNEGSKA, per germline (reference sequence). V lost 1 base and J lost 6; bases outside the gene matches: 13. The CDR3 spells CSARVDRGSASGQPQHF. The CDR3, as DNA: TGCAGTGCTAGAGTTGACAGGGGGTCCGCCAGCGGTCAGCCCCAGCATTTT.

In its sample, this clonotype was seen many times. The J gene is TRBJ2-7, the V gene TRBV5-1; the D gene is possibly TRBD1 (5 bases). Germline V gene sequence: CDR1 SGHRS, CDR2 YFSETQ. The length of the CDR3 is 12 residues. Trimming cost V 0 bases and J 5 bases, with 6 bases left between them. In DNA, the CDR3 is TGCGCCAGCAGCTTGGCCAGGGACGAGCAGTACTTC. This gives the protein CASSLARDEQYF.

This clonotype has at least ten counts. V usage is TRBV29-1 and J usage is TRBJ1-2; 7 nucleotides match TRBD1. This CDR3 is built from 13 residues. Trimming took 0 bases from V and 6 from J; bases not matched to a gene: 4. Looked up from germline, CDR1 is SQVTM and CDR2 is ANQGSEA. CDR3 protein: CSVEDDRENGYTF. For the CDR3, the DNA is TGCAGCGTTGAAGACGACAGGGAGAATGGCTACACCTTC.

The chain links TRBV3-1 to TRBJ2-6, with 8 bases fitting TRBD2. The CDR3 is made up of 19 amino acids. V gave up 4 bases and J gave up 1 base; unmatched junction bases: 12. Germline values: CDR1 LGHDT, CDR2 YNNKEL (reference sequence). Here the CDR3 reads CASSPGRAKRTSGANVLTF. Written as DNA, the CDR3 is TGTGCCAGCAGCCCCGGGAGGGCCAAAAGGACTTCTGGGGCCAACGTCCTGACTTTC.

This clonotype was detected ten times or more. The J gene is TRBJ2-5, the V gene TRBV18; 8 nucleotides line up with TRBD2. J gave up 2 bases and V 0 bases, and 11 bases lay outside the gene matches. Germline V gives CDR1 KGHSH, CDR2 LQKENI. The length of the CDR3 is 18 residues. The CDR3 bases are TGTGCCAGCTCACCACCCAGACGACGACTAGCGCGGCAAGAGACCCAGTACTTC. Translated: CASSPPRRRLARQETQYF.

The rearrangement joins TRBV19 to TRBJ2-7, with D perhaps being TRBD1 or TRBD2 (5 bases each). In germline, CDR1 is LNHDA, CDR2 SQIVND (reference sequence). The V gene lost 1 base and the J gene lost 0 bases, with 7 bases spanning the gap. The length of the CDR3 is 14 residues. For the CDR3, the DNA is TGTGCCAGTAGTATAGGAGGGGCCTCCTACGAGCAGTACTTC. Protein: CASSIGGASYEQYF.

A few counts support this clonotype. This may be a read error: a much more frequent sequence differs by one nucleotide. This chain connects TRBV13 to TRBJ1-1; D gene ambiguous. The CDR3 sequence is 11 residues long. CDR1 is PRHDT and CDR2 is FYEKMQ in the germline V gene (reference sequence). V was cut by 10 bases and J by 7 bases, with 13 bases left in between. The CDR3 loop reads CAITLGGEAFF. The CDR3 DNA is TGTGCCATCACCCTGGGTGGTGAAGCTTTCTTT. The variable domain in full, with the rest retrieved from reference TRBV13 and TRBJ1-1, is AAGVIQSPRHLIKEKRETATLKCYPIPRHDTVYWYQQGPGQDPQFLISFYEKMQSDKGSIPDRFSAQQFSDYHSELNMSSLELGDSALYFCAITLGGEAFFGQGTRLTVV.

This clonotype was seen ten or more times. CDR3 sequence reads: CASCLRDRGPGEQYF. The CDR3 DNA sequence: TGTGCCAGCTGTCTGAGGGACAGGGGGCCGGGGGAGCAGTACTTC. This chain uses TRBV28 with TRBJ2-7; TRBD1 agrees at 12 bases. This CDR3 is built from 15 residues. CDR1 and CDR2 (germline): MDHEN, SYDVKM. J lost 7 bases, V lost 8 bases, and 12 bases had no gene match.

Ten or more counts support this clonotype. This sequence joins TRBV7-6 and TRBJ1-1; TRBD1 matches 7 bases. J lost 4 bases, V lost 5 bases, and 4 bases had no gene match. Germline V lookup: CDR1 SGHVS, CDR2 FNYEAQ. The CDR3 sequence is 13 residues long. CDR3 coding DNA: TGTGCCAGCAGCGAGACAGGGTTCACTGAAGCTTTCTTT. Its translation: CASSETGFTEAFF.

This clonotype occurred many times. This chain links TRBV30 with TRBJ1-2; D unclear. The CDR3 consists of 14 residues. Trimming stripped 0 bases from V and 2 bases from J, with 10 bases between. Germline loops: CDR1 GTSNPN, CDR2 SVGIG (reference sequence). CDR3 in DNA: TGTGCCTGGAGTGTACTCGTGACAAACTATGGCTACACCTTC. Its protein product is CAWSVLVTNYGYTF.